The entry that follows covers one T cell receptor beta chain sequence. Its target is unknown. Data came from immunoSEQ multiplex PCR; TCRdb stores just in-frame clones and leaves some out. The profile shows 90,000 to 120,000 clones, 90% to 95% of them singletons. This record comes from a study of T cell responses to AZD1222 COVID-19 vaccine. At the level of the study: Pooling was applied to second doses at about 4 or about 12 weeks. Study-wide results and caveats: Clonal diversity was possibly underestimated; the donors were predominantly white British and more often female. Without day 14 samples, only post-peak T cell repertoires were studied.

The length of the CDR3 is 14 residues. Trimming removed 0 bases from V and 9 bases from J, with 10 bases in between. Germline V gene lookup returns CDR1 SGHDT and CDR2 YYEEEE. This specimen consisted of peripheral blood, obtained on day 0 of AZD1222 vaccination. The receptor was isolated from an adult in good health. V is TRBV5-6 and J is TRBJ1-6; D gene uncertain. The CDR3 reads CASSLGMGPSPLHF. The CDR3 DNA reads TGTGCCAGCAGCTTGGGTATGGGCCCTTCACCCCTCCACTTT. The entire variable domain, with the rest obtained from reference TRBV5-6 and TRBJ1-6, is as follows: DAGVTQSPTHLIKTRGQQVTLRCSPKSGHDTVSWYQQALGQGPQFIFQYYEEEERQRGNFPDRFSGHQFPNYSSELNVNALLLGDSALYLCASSLGMGPSPLHFGNGTRLTVT.